What follows are 32 T cell receptor beta chains derived from one specimen sequenced in a study of blood T cell repertoires in COVID-19 (dated by TCRdb to the early 2020s). Preparation of the library involved the immunoSEQ multiplex PCR assay. Here the immuneACCESS table is served through TCRdb, limited to in-frame sequences with V and J called. Missing clones are a known gap in these copies; in checked studies unresolved V genes cover under half, and the rest lacks a known reason. This sample gives around 80,000 clones in total; roughly 80% of them show up just once. The ten biggest clones cover 15% to 19% of the sample. Sequencing used peripheral blood. Receptors originate from a woman older than 75 with acute or convalescent COVID-19.

This chain joins TRBV27 and TRBJ1-2; D unresolved. The V end was cut by 2 bases, the J end by 0 bases, with 16 bases between. This CDR3 has 17 amino acids. Germline V gene data show CDR1 as MNHEY and CDR2 as SMNVEV (reference sequence). The CDR3 sequence is CASSLTEAAGPNYGYTF. For the CDR3, the DNA is TGTGCCAGCAGTTTAACGGAGGCCGCCGGCCCTAACTATGGCTACACCTTC.

The chain joins TRBV6-1 to TRBJ2-5; TRBD2 might be the D (6 bases). CDR1 and CDR2 from the germline V gene are MNHNS and SASEGT. This CDR3 is built from 19 residues. V lost 3 bases and J 5 bases, leaving 28 bases between the germline ends. CDR3 bases: TGTGCCAGCAGTGATCGGGGGTTGGGACCTGAAGGGGTCCAGGAGACCCAGTACTTC. Translated, it gives CASSDRGLGPEGVQETQYF.

This chain connects TRBV25-1 to TRBJ1-3, with TRBD1 as a possible D gene (5 bases). The V and J ends lost 5 bases and 7 bases respectively, with 18 bases between them. The CDR3 loop spans 15 amino acids. The germline V gene encodes CDR1 MGHDK and CDR2 SYGVNS. The CDR3, as DNA: TGTGCCAGCAGTCCCCCCGGGGGAGTGGATAACACCATATATTTT. Translation: CASSPPGGVDNTIYF.

This chain joins TRBV14 and TRBJ2-7; D perhaps matches TRBD2 (6 bases). Germline CDR1 is SGHDN and CDR2 is FVKESK. V shed 1 base and J shed 7 bases, with 14 bases lying between them. The CDR3 is made up of 14 amino acids. The CDR3 protein is CASSQAGLSGEQYF. CDR3 in DNA: TGTGCCAGCAGCCAAGCGGGACTTTCCGGGGAGCAGTACTTC.

The J gene is TRBJ2-5, the V gene TRBV24-1; D is possibly TRBD2 (6 bases). Trimming stripped 3 bases from V and 5 bases from J, with 9 bases between. Germline assignment: CDR1 KGHDR and CDR2 SFDVKD. The CDR3 contains 13 residues. The CDR3 nucleotides read TGTGCCACCAGTGATGGGAGGTCTGAGACCCAGTACTTC. Encoded protein: CATSDGRSETQYF.

This clone was detected once. The gene calls are TRBV10-3 and TRBJ2-7; TRBD2 matches 7 bases. Unmatched junction bases numbered 15, after V lost 4 bases and J lost 6 bases. This CDR3 region has 16 residues. Germline V gene lookup returns CDR1 ENHRY and CDR2 SYGVKD. The CDR3 here is CAISGSPSGVSLEQYF. The CDR3 DNA sequence: TGTGCCATCAGTGGAAGCCCCAGCGGGGTCAGCCTCGAGCAGTACTTC.

Here the CDR3 reads CSASLAGVLTEAFF. The DNA of the CDR3 is TGCAGTGCTAGTCTCGCCGGGGTACTCACTGAAGCTTTCTTT. This rearrangement joins TRBV20-1 to TRBJ1-1; D not resolved. The CDR3 spans 14 residues. Germline values: CDR1 DFQATT, CDR2 SNEGSKA (reference sequence). Between the trimmed V and J ends, which lost 3 bases and 4 bases, there was a span of 15 bases.

This clone was recorded once. The chain is built from TRBV5-4 and TRBJ1-4; the match to TRBD1 covers 9 bases. CDR1 is SGHNT and CDR2 is YYREEE in the germline V gene (reference sequence). V lost 5 bases to trimming and J lost 0 bases; unmatched junction nucleotides: 11. The length of the CDR3 is 18 residues. The CDR3 DNA follows: TGTGCCAGCAGACACAGGGGGCCGGGGCTTGCAACTAATGAAAAACTGTTTTTT. Translation gives CASRHRGPGLATNEKLFF.

CDR3 bases: TGTGCCAGCTCACCACCGGCAGGGGTGAACACTGAAGCTTTCTTT. Protein sequence: CASSPPAGVNTEAFF. The J gene is TRBJ1-1, the V gene TRBV18; D may be TRBD1 (6 bases). This CDR3 contains 15 residues. CDR1 and CDR2 from the germline V gene are KGHSH and LQKENI. V was pared by 0 bases and J by 0 bases, with 8 bases between. Full variable domain (remainder filled in from reference TRBV18 and TRBJ1-1): NAGVMQNPRHLVRRRGQEARLRCSPMKGHSHVYWYRQLPEEGLKFMVYLQKENIIDESGMPKERFSAEFPKEGPSILRIQQVVRGDSAAYFCASSPPAGVNTEAFFGQGTRLTVV.

The chain is built from TRBV24-1 and TRBJ1-4; TRBD1 matches 8 bases. Germline V gene lookup returns CDR1 KGHDR and CDR2 SFDVKD. The CDR3 runs 15 residues. Trimming cost V 3 bases and J 5 bases; bases outside gene matches: 4. In nucleotides, the CDR3 is TGTGCCACCAGTGATACGACAGGGGAGAATGAAAAACTGTTTTTT. Protein: CATSDTTGENEKLFF.

The rearrangement links TRBV5-6 to TRBJ2-7; TRBD1 matches at 7 bases. Germline V gene data show CDR1 as SGHDT and CDR2 as YYEEEE. The junction had 9 bases not matched to a gene; V was cut back by 4 bases and J by 2 bases. The CDR3 covers 15 residues. The CDR3 protein is CASSVTGVRTYEQYF. In nucleotides, the CDR3 is TGTGCCAGCAGCGTCACAGGGGTTAGGACCTACGAGCAGTACTTC. The complete variable domain, with remaining parts taken from reference TRBV5-6 and TRBJ2-7, reads DAGVTQSPTHLIKTRGQQVTLRCSPKSGHDTVSWYQQALGQGPQFIFQYYEEEERQRGNFPDRFSGHQFPNYSSELNVNALLLGDSALYLCASSVTGVRTYEQYFGPGTRLTVT.

The chain joins TRBV15 to TRBJ1-4; perhaps TRBD1 as D (5 bases). V was pared by 3 bases and J by 0 bases, with 14 bases between. The germline gives CDR1 LNHNV, CDR2 YYDKDF (reference sequence). The CDR3 has 17 residues. CDR3 DNA sequence: TGTGCCACCAGCAGGGTCCCTACAGGTGCAACTAATGAAAAACTGTTTTTT. This codes for CATSRVPTGATNEKLFF.

In its sample, this clone was seen a few times. The chain uses TRBV7-9 and TRBJ2-7; tentative D call: TRBD1 (6 bases). CDR3 length: 12 residues. Germline V gene sequence: CDR1 SEHNR, CDR2 FQNEAQ (reference sequence). Trimming cost V 5 bases and J 5 bases, with 10 bases left between them. CDR3 amino acids: CASSPTGHEQYF. The CDR3, as DNA: TGTGCCAGCAGCCCAACAGGGCACGAGCAGTACTTC. Full variable domain (remainder filled in from reference TRBV7-9 and TRBJ2-7): DTGVSQNPRHKITKRGQNVTFRCDPISEHNRLYWYRQTLGQGPEFLTYFQNEAQLEKSRLLSDRFSAERPKGSFSTLEIQRTEQGDSAMYLCASSPTGHEQYFGPGTRLTVT.

The V and J genes are TRBV9 and TRBJ1-6, with D perhaps TRBD1 (5 bases). Trimming shortened V by 2 bases and J by 9 bases, and 12 bases separated the two germline ends. The length of the CDR3 is 14 residues. Germline V gene data show CDR1 as SGDLS and CDR2 as YYNGEE. This CDR3 is CASSVAGLASPLHF. CDR3 bases: TGTGCCAGCAGCGTCGCAGGGTTGGCTTCACCCCTCCACTTT.

This clone was detected once. The sample has other DNA sequences that encode this CDR3 too. The chain couples TRBV7-2 to TRBJ1-6, with 10 bases that match TRBD1. Germline assignment: CDR1 SGHTA and CDR2 FQGNSA. The CDR3 runs 14 residues. V gave up 5 bases and J gave up 8 bases; unmatched junction bases: 3. Here the CDR3 reads CASSPGQGDSPLHF. The CDR3 DNA sequence: TGTGCCAGCAGCCCCGGACAGGGGGATTCACCCCTCCACTTT.

V usage is TRBV19 and J usage is TRBJ1-2; D unclear. CDR3 length equals 15 residues. The germline V gene encodes CDR1 LNHDA and CDR2 SQIVND (reference sequence). With 9 bases removed from V and 4 bases from J, the gap between germline ends came to 21 bases. The CDR3 spells CASQLNLRTGYGYTF. The DNA of the CDR3 is TGTGCCAGCCAACTAAACCTACGAACGGGCTATGGCTACACCTTC.

The gene calls are TRBV7-9 and TRBJ1-6; the D is unclear. The CDR3 spans 19 residues. Deletions cut 5 bases from V and 5 bases from J, with 25 bases between. Germline lookup yields CDR1 SEHNR and CDR2 FQNEAQ (reference sequence). CDR3 sequence: CASSPTPVKSTGNNSPLHF. CDR3 in DNA: TGTGCCAGCAGCCCAACTCCCGTAAAATCGACGGGGAATAATTCACCCCTCCACTTT.

The rearrangement uses TRBV6-5 and TRBJ1-1, with D unclear. Germline-derived CDR1 and CDR2 are MNHEY and SVGAGI. V was pared by 6 bases and J by 3 bases, with 14 bases between. This CDR3 contains 14 residues. The CDR3 is CASSGAGGDTEAFF. The CDR3, as DNA: TGTGCCAGCAGCGGCGCGGGTGGAGACACTGAAGCTTTCTTT.

This chain joins TRBV28 and TRBJ1-4, with D maybe TRBD1 (5 bases). The CDR3 loop spans 17 amino acids. V dropped 2 bases and J dropped 1 base, with 14 bases sitting between them. Germline V gene sequence: CDR1 MDHEN, CDR2 SYDVKM. In DNA, the CDR3 is TGTGCCAGCAGTTTAATAAGGGGCCTGTTAACTAATGAAAAACTGTTTTTT. Its translation: CASSLIRGLLTNEKLFF.

V usage is TRBV12-5 and J usage is TRBJ1-1; no clear D gene. Germline lookup yields CDR1 LGHNT and CDR2 FRNRAP. V lost 3 bases, J lost 1 base, and 9 bases lay in between. The CDR3 contains 14 residues. The CDR3 here is CASGFQTPNTEAFF. Written as DNA, the CDR3 is TGTGCTAGTGGTTTTCAGACACCGAACACTGAAGCTTTCTTT.

A single count supports this clone. V and J are TRBV9 and TRBJ1-5; TRBD1 is a possible D gene (5 bases). Germline V gene lookup returns CDR1 SGDLS and CDR2 YYNGEE. V dropped 0 bases and J dropped 4 bases, with 11 bases sitting between them. CDR3 length: 15 amino acids. DNA for the CDR3: TGTGCCAGCAGCGTAGAAGGGGAAAGAAATCAGCCCCAGCATTTT. Protein: CASSVEGERNQPQHF.

V gene TRBV6-6 combines with J gene TRBJ2-7; D gene ambiguous. V lost 7 bases to trimming and J lost 0 bases, with 13 bases between them. CDR3 length equals 14 residues. CDR1 and CDR2 from the germline V gene are MNHNY and SVGAGI (reference sequence). The CDR3 nucleotides read TGTGCCAGCACCCCCTTCTCCCTCTCCTACGAGCAGTACTTC. This codes for CASTPFSLSYEQYF.

The chain is built from TRBV7-2 and TRBJ1-1; D remains ambiguous. The germline V and J ends were trimmed by 7 bases and 0 bases, with 15 bases remaining between them. Germline CDR1 SGHTA, CDR2 FQGNSA. CDR3 length equals 15 residues. The CDR3 DNA reads TGTGCCAGCATCCCCACCCTTCGGGTGAACACTGAAGCTTTCTTT. Its translation: CASIPTLRVNTEAFF.

This rearrangement joins TRBV2 to TRBJ2-3; the match to TRBD2 covers 7 bases. The CDR3 consists of 12 residues. Germline V gene sequence: CDR1 SNHLY, CDR2 FYNNEI. The trim removed 6 bases at V and 4 bases at J, leaving 1 base unmatched. In DNA form, the CDR3 reads TGTGCCAGCAGGGCGGGGGCAGATACGCAGTATTTT. Its protein is CASRAGADTQYF. Variable domain in full (rest from reference TRBV2 and TRBJ2-3): EPEVTQTPSHQVTQMGQEVILRCVPISNHLYFYWYRQILGQKVEFLVSFYNNEISEKSEIFDDQFSVERPDGSNFTLKIRSTKLEDSAMYFCASRAGADTQYFGPGTRLTVL.

Here the CDR3 reads CASSVGQGGHEQYF. In DNA form, the CDR3 reads TGTGCCAGCAGCGTAGGACAGGGGGGCCACGAGCAGTACTTC. J is TRBJ2-7 and V is TRBV9; 9 bases map to TRBD1. CDR1 is SGDLS and CDR2 is YYNGEE in the germline V gene. This CDR3 spans 14 amino acids. With 0 bases clipped from V and 5 bases from J, the junction kept 3 bases outside the gene matches.

The chain links TRBV11-3 to TRBJ2-3; possible D gene TRBD1, 6 bases. Between the trimmed V and J ends, which lost 1 base and 3 bases, there was a span of 17 bases. This CDR3 has 17 residues. Germline V gene lookup returns CDR1 SGHNT and CDR2 YENEEA. The CDR3 reads CASSLGTRGRATDTQYF. The CDR3 bases are TGTGCCAGCAGCTTAGGGACCAGGGGAAGAGCGACAGATACGCAGTATTTT.

This clone was seen a single time. The gene calls are TRBV3-1 (or the pseudogene TRBV3-2) and TRBJ2-5, with D tentatively TRBD2 (7 bases). With 4 bases removed from V and 5 bases from J, the gap between germline ends came to 17 bases. This CDR3 has 15 residues. Germline CDR1 and CDR2: LGHDT and YNNKEL (reference sequence). CDR3 in amino acids: CASSPARGAWETQYF. CDR3 DNA: TGTGCCAGCAGCCCAGCCCGGGGGGCCTGGGAGACCCAGTACTTC.

V and J are TRBV19 and TRBJ2-1; TRBD2 agrees at 11 bases. The junction had 12 bases not matched to a gene; V was cut back by 0 bases and J by 8 bases. Germline values: CDR1 LNHDA, CDR2 SQIVND (reference sequence). CDR3 length: 18 residues. The CDR3 bases are TGTGCCAGTAGTATAGATCGCCTCACTAGCGGGGGTGTCGATGAGCAGTTCTTC. This sequence encodes CASSIDRLTSGGVDEQFF.

This chain uses TRBV3-1 (or the pseudogene TRBV3-2) with TRBJ2-2; D gene ambiguous. This CDR3 spans 14 amino acids. The V end lost 2 bases, the J end lost 0 bases, and 4 bases lay between the germline ends. Germline CDR1 reads LGHDT; CDR2 reads YNNKEL (reference sequence). CDR3 in DNA: TGTGCCAGCAGCCAAATATCGAACACCGGGGAGCTGTTTTTT. It yields the protein CASSQISNTGELFF.

This clone was seen a handful of times. The CDR3, as DNA: TGTGCCAGCAGCCTGGGGACAGGGGGTTACTATGGCTACACCTTC. Protein sequence: CASSLGTGGYYGYTF. V and J are TRBV5-6 and TRBJ1-2; TRBD1 agrees at 11 bases. The V gene's germline CDR1 is SGHDT and CDR2 YYEEEE. This CDR3 is built from 15 residues. V was pared by 4 bases and J by 3 bases, with 5 bases of the junction left unmatched.

CDR3 protein: CASSSPNRGLDYGYTF. The CDR3 coding sequence is TGTGCCAGCAGCTCCCCGAACAGGGGGCTCGACTATGGCTACACCTTC. The chain combines TRBV6-6 with TRBJ1-2; 9 positions match TRBD1. The trim removed 6 bases at V and 3 bases at J, leaving 11 bases unmatched. CDR3 size: 16 residues. CDR1 MNHNY and CDR2 SVGAGI come from the germline V gene (reference sequence).

Only one count was recorded for this clone. The chain joins TRBV19 to TRBJ2-7; D call uncertain. The V and J ends lost 7 bases and 3 bases respectively, with 13 bases between them. Germline values: CDR1 LNHDA, CDR2 SQIVND (reference sequence). The CDR3 totals 13 residues. CDR3 loop: CASKKDSGYEQYF. The DNA for the CDR3 is TGTGCCAGTAAGAAAGATTCAGGCTACGAGCAGTACTTC.